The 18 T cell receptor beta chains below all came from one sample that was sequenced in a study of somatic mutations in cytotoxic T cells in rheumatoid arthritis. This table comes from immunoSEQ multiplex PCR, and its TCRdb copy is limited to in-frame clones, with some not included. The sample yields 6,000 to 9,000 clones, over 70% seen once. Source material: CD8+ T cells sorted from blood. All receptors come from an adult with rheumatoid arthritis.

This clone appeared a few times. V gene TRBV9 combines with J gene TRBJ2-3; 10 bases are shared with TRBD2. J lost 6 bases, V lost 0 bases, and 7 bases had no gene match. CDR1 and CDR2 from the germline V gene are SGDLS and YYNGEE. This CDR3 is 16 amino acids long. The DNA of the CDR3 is TGTGCCAGCAGCGTAGCGGTTAGCGGGGGGCGGGATACGCAGTATTTT. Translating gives CASSVAVSGGRDTQYF.

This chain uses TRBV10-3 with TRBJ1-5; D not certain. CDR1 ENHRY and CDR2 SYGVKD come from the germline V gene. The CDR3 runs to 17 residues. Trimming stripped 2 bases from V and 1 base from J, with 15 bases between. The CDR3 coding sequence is TGTGCCATCAGTGAGGCTGCGGGTTTCCTAAGCAATCAGCCCCAGCATTTT. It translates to CAISEAAGFLSNQPQHF.

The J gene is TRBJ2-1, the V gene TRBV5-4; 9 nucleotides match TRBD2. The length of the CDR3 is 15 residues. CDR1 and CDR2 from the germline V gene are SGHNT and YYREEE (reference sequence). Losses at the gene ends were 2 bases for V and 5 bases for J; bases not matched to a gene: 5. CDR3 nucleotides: TGTGCCAGCAGCTTAGGGCCTAGCGGGAACAATGAGCAGTTCTTC. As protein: CASSLGPSGNNEQFF.

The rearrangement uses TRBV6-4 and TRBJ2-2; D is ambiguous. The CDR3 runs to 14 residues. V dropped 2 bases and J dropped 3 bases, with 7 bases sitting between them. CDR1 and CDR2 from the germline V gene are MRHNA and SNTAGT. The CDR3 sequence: CASSDDTDTGELFF. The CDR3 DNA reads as TGTGCCAGCAGTGACGACACGGACACCGGGGAGCTGTTTTTT.

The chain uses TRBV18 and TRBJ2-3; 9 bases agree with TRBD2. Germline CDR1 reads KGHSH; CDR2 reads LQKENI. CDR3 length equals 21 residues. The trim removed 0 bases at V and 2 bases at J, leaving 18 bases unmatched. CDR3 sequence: CASSPPILRGGEVADTDTQYF. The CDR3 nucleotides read TGTGCCAGCTCACCACCCATACTGCGGGGGGGCGAGGTAGCAGACACAGATACGCAGTATTTT.

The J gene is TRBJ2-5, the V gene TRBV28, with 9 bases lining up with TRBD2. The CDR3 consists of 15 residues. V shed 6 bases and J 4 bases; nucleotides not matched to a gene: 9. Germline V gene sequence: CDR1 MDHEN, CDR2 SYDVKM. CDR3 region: CASRFERGARETQYF. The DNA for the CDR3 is TGTGCCAGCAGATTCGAGCGGGGGGCGAGAGAGACCCAGTACTTC.

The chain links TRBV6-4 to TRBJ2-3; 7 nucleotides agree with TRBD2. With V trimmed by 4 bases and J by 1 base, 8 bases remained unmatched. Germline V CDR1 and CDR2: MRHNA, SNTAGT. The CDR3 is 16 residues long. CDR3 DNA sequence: TGTGCCAGCAGTGCGGTGGTTGCGGGGGGCACAGATACGCAGTATTTT. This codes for CASSAVVAGGTDTQYF.

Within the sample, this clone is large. CDR3: CASSQPSGVSNYEQYF. The CDR3 nucleotides are TGTGCCAGCAGCCAACCCTCGGGGGTGAGTAACTACGAGCAGTACTTC. The genes are TRBV7-2 and TRBJ2-7, with a tentative D call TRBD2 (6 bases). The CDR3 covers 16 residues. Germline V gene sequence: CDR1 SGHTA, CDR2 FQGNSA. Trimming cost V 5 bases and J 3 bases, with 20 bases left between them.

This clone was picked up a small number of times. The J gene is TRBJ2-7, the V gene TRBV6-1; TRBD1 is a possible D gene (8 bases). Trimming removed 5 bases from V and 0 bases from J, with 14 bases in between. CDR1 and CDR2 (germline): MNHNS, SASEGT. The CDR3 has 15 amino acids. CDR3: CASSTTGGDSYEQYF. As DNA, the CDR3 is TGTGCCAGCAGTACTACAGGGGGGGACTCCTACGAGCAGTACTTC.

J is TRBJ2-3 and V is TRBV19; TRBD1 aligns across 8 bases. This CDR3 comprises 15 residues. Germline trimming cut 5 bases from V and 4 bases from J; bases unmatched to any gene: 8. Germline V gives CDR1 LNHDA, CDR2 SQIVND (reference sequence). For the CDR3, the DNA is TGTGCCAGTAGTGCCTACAGGGGGAGAGCAGATACGCAGTATTTT. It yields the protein CASSAYRGRADTQYF.

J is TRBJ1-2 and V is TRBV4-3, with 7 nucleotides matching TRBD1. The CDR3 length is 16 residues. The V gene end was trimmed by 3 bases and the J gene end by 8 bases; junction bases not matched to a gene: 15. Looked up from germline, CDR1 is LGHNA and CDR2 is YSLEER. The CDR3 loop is CASSQGRDRESEGYTF. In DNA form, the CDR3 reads TGCGCCAGCAGCCAGGGTAGAGACAGGGAATCGGAAGGCTACACCTTC.

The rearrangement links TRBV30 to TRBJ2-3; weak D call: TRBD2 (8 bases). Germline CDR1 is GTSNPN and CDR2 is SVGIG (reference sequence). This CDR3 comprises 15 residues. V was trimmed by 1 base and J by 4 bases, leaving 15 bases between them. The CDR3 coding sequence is TGTGCCTGGAGTGCGGGAGGGGGCGGCGCAGATACGCAGTATTTT. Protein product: CAWSAGGGGADTQYF.

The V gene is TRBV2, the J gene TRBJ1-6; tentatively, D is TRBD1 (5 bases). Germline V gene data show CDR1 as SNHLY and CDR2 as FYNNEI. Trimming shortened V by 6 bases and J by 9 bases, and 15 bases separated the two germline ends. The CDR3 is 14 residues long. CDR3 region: CASRSPRDTSPLHF. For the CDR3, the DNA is TGTGCCAGCAGATCCCCCAGGGATACTTCACCCCTCCACTTT.

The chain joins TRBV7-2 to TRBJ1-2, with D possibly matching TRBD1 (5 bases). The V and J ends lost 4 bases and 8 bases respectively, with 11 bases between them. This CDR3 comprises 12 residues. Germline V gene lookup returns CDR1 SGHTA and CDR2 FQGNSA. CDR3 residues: CASSYGRGGYTF. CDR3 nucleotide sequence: TGTGCCAGCAGCTATGGGAGGGGAGGCTACACCTTC.

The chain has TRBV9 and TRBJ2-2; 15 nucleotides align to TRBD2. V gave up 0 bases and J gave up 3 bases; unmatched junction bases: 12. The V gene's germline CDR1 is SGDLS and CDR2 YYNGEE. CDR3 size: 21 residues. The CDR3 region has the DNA TGTGCCAGCAGCGTAGCCGGACTAGCGGGGGGGCCAAATAGAGACACCGGGGAGCTGTTTTTT. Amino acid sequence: CASSVAGLAGGPNRDTGELFF.

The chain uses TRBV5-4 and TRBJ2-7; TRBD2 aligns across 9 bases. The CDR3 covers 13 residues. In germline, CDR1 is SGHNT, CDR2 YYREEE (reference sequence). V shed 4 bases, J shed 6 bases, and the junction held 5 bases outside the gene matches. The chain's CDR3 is CASSASGAAEQYF. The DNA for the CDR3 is TGTGCCAGCAGCGCTAGCGGGGCCGCCGAGCAGTACTTC.

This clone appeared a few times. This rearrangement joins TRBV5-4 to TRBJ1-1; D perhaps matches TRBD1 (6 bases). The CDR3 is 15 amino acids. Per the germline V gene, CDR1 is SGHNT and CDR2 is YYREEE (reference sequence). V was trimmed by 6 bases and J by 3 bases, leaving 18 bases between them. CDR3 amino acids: CASTYGGGADTEAFF. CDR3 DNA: TGTGCCAGCACCTACGGAGGGGGGGCGGACACTGAAGCTTTCTTT.

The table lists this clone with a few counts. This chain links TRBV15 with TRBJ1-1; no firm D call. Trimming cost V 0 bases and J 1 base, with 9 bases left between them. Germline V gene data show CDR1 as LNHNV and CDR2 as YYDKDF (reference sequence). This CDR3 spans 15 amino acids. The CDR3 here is CATSRDRMANTEAFF. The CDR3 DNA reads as TGTGCCACCAGCAGAGATCGGATGGCGAACACTGAAGCTTTCTTT.